Listed below are T cell receptor beta chains from one sample, sequenced in a study of blood T cell repertoires in COVID-19. Sequencing was performed with immunoSEQ multiplex PCR; in TCRdb, only in-frame clones are kept and a portion is missing. The table includes roughly 61,000 clones, roughly two thirds detected once. Sequencing was carried out using PBMCs or T cells enriched from blood (not recorded which). All receptors come from a woman aged 60-70 years who had been exposed to COVID-19. Both conserved end residues are part of each CDR3. Each record gives: J gene, V gene, CDR3 length, CDR3 protein.

TRBJ2-7	TRBV28	13	CASSLNPRDWQYF
TRBJ2-1	TRBV6-5	14	CASSYSDRGVEQFF
TRBJ2-7	TRBV28	16	CASSSMEWGLTYEQYF
TRBJ1-2	TRBV3-1/TRBV3-2	15	CASSQETGGRGGYTF
TRBJ2-5	TRBV7-2	16	CASSLGLAGGGETQYF
TRBJ2-7	TRBV18	16	CASSPPGQGSPYEQYF
TRBJ2-1	TRBV19	16	CASSQRGGTSGNEQFF
TRBJ2-7	TRBV5-1	14	CASSLQGGPYEQYF
TRBJ1-5	TRBV19	15	CASSMGGVSNQPQHF
TRBJ2-2	TRBV7-9	16	CASSFPGATNTGELFF
TRBJ1-5	TRBV27	14	CASSRTGDGWPQHF
TRBJ2-1	TRBV5-1	15	CASSLGQTAGIKQFF
TRBJ2-1	TRBV6-5	15	CASSASSGSGDEQFF
TRBJ2-6	TRBV21-1	17	CASSPRTGGAGANVLTF
TRBJ1-1	TRBV28	13	CASIRGSNTEAFF
TRBJ2-3	TRBV2	14	CASSGASIVSTQYF
TRBJ2-3	TRBV6-1	11	CASSSQDTQYF
TRBJ2-3	TRBV4-1	15	CASSQDLPSTDTQYF
TRBJ2-3	TRBV7-2	14	CASSLRGRTDTQYF
TRBJ2-1	TRBV24-1	14	CATSDLSGNNEQFF
TRBJ1-1	TRBV2	13	CASEDRGYTEAFF
TRBJ2-1	TRBV10-3	15	CAISDRTGNVNEQFF
TRBJ1-4	TRBV2	14	CASSEAGGNEKLFF
TRBJ2-7	TRBV7-5	14	CVRSGEFTPYEQYF
TRBJ2-7	TRBV10-3	14	CAIRDYNSSREQYF
TRBJ1-6	TRBV1	12	CTSSRGGSPLHF
TRBJ1-1	TRBV2	15	CASSSLPHSNTEAFF
TRBJ1-1	TRBV10-3	15	CATSVLSGPNTEAFF
TRBJ2-4	TRBV4-3	13	CASSQGEQNIQYF
TRBJ1-4	TRBV28	16	CASRGPGQGTNEKLFF
TRBJ1-5	TRBV15	15	CATSRDPGFNQPQHF
TRBJ1-1	TRBV5-1	12	CASSWGETEAFF
TRBJ2-7	TRBV3-1/TRBV3-2	15	CASSFRDRASYEQYF
TRBJ1-6	TRBV10-3	18	CAISESLNRQTHNSPLHF
TRBJ2-3	TRBV2	11	CASKSEDTQYF
TRBJ2-5	TRBV24-1	15	CATSDSLGLSETQYF
TRBJ2-1	TRBV30	13	CACRDRGRNEQFF
TRBJ2-2	TRBV29-1	12	CSAQGDGGELFF
TRBJ1-4	TRBV28	14	CASSRQGLGEKLFF
TRBJ1-6	TRBV2	13	CASRGRGHSPLHF
TRBJ2-7	TRBV3-1/TRBV3-2	15	CASSRWDRVEHEQYF
TRBJ1-6	TRBV7-2	13	CASSWGEPSPLHF
TRBJ1-5	TRBV30	15	CAWAHPGREARPQHF
TRBJ1-3	TRBV18	16	CASSPGQALSGNTIYF
TRBJ2-3	TRBV19	13	CASSPTTQDTQYF
TRBJ1-5	TRBV10-3	16	CAISERTGRGNQPQHF
TRBJ2-5	TRBV30	13	CAWSGARGETQYF
TRBJ1-1	TRBV18	13	CASSQQGDTEAFF
TRBJ2-3	TRBV28	16	CASSLGTKGGTDTQYF
TRBJ1-1	TRBV6-4	14	CASSMTGGNTEAFF
TRBJ2-3	TRBV29-1	12	CSVAGGPNTQYF
TRBJ1-4	TRBV7-9	12	CASSRSREKLFF
TRBJ1-1	TRBV7-9	16	CASSLFGATGNTEAFF
TRBJ1-1	TRBV19	14	CASSRETVNTEAFF
TRBJ2-2	TRBV28	15	CASSFGGTITGELFF
TRBJ2-1	TRBV19	13	CASSRGGYNEQFF
TRBJ2-4	TRBV19	15	CASREQGASKNIQYF
TRBJ2-7	TRBV18	13	CASSQQGSHEQYF
TRBJ2-5	TRBV6-5	12	CASSYLQETQYF
TRBJ2-2	TRBV3-1/TRBV3-2	13	CASSLPYTGELFF